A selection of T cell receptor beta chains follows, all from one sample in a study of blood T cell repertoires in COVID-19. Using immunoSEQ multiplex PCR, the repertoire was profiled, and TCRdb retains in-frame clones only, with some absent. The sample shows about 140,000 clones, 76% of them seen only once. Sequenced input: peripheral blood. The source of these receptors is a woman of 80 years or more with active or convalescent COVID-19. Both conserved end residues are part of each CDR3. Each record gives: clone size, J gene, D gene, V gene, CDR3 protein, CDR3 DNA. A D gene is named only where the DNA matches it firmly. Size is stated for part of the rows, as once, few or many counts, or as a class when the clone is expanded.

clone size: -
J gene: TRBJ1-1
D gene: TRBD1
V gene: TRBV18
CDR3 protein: CASSPQPGQGAAQNLRYRTEAFF
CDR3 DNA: TGTGCCAGCTCACCCCAACCGGGACAGGGCGCGGCACAAAACCTTCGCTACCGCACTGAAGCTTTCTTT

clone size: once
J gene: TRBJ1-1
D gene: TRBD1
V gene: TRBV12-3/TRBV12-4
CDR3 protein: CASSFWDREAFF
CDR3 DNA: TGTGCCAGCAGTTTCTGGGACAGGGAAGCTTTCTTT

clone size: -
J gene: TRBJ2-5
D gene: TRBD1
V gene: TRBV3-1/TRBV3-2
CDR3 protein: CASSPGRVQGKETQYF
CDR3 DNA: TGTGCCAGCAGCCCTGGGAGAGTACAGGGGAAAGAGACCCAGTACTTC

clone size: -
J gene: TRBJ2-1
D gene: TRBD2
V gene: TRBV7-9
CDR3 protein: CASSLAGGRSYNEQFF
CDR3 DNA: TGTGCCAGCAGCCTAGCGGGGGGGCGCTCCTACAATGAGCAGTTCTTC

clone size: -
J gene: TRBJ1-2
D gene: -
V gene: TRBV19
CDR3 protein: CASRRSQGGYGYTF
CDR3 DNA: TGTGCCAGTAGAAGGTCTCAAGGAGGCTATGGCTACACCTTC

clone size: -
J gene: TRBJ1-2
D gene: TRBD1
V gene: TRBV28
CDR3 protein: CATTGAPGYTF
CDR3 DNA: TGTGCCACAACAGGGGCGCCTGGCTACACCTTC

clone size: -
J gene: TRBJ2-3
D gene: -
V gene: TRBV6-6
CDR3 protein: CASSSQTKSDTQYF
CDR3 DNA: TGTGCCAGCAGTTCTCAGACTAAATCAGATACGCAGTATTTT

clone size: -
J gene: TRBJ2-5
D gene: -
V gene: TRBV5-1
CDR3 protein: CASSSAGETQYF
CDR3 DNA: TGCGCCAGCAGCTCCGCGGGGGAGACCCAGTACTTC

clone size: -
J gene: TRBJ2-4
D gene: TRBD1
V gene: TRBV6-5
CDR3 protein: CASSPLGDRPTHF
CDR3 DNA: TGTGCCAGCAGTCCCCTTGGGGACAGGCCGACGCACTTC

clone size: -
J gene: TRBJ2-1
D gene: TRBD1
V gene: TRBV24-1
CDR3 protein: CATSSTGTELNEQFF
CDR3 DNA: TGTGCCACCAGCTCAACTGGGACAGAACTCAATGAGCAGTTCTTC

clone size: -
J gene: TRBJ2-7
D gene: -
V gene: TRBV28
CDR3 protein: CASSLSPGERWTYEQYF
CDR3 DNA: TGTGCCAGCAGTTTATCCCCAGGGGAGCGGTGGACCTACGAGCAGTACTTC

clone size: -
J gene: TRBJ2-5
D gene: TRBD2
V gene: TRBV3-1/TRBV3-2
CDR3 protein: CASSLTDRRGVETQYF
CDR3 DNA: TGTGCCAGCAGCCTTACCGACAGGCGGGGGGTAGAGACCCAGTACTTC

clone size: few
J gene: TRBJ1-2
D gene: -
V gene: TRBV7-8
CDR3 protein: CASSQTEANYGYTF
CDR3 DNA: TGTGCCAGCAGCCAAACAGAAGCTAACTATGGCTACACCTTC

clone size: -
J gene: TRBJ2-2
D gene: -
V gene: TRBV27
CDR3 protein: CASSFQNWGELFF
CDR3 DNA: TGTGCCAGCAGTTTTCAGAATTGGGGGGAGCTGTTTTTT

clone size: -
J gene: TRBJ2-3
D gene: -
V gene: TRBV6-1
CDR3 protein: CASSEVSWGTQPDTQYF
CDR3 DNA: TGTGCCAGCAGTGAAGTTTCGTGGGGGACACAACCAGATACGCAGTATTTT

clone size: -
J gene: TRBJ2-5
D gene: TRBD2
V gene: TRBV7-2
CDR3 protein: CASTFGLARGETQYF
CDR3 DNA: TGTGCCAGCACCTTCGGACTAGCGAGAGGGGAGACCCAGTACTTC

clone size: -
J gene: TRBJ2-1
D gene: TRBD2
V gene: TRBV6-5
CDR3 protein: CASIIGGGGNNEQFF
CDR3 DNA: TGTGCCAGCATTATAGGTGGCGGGGGGAACAATGAGCAGTTCTTC

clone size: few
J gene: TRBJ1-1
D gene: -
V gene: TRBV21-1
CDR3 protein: CAIRDRVNTEAFF
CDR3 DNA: TGTGCCATAAGAGACAGGGTGAACACTGAAGCTTTCTTT

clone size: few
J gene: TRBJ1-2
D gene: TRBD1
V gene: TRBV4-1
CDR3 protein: CASSQDRDRGSVYTF
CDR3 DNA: TGCGCCAGCAGCCAAGATAGGGACAGGGGCTCTGTCTACACCTTC

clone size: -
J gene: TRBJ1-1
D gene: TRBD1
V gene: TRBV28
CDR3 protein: CASSFRAGGVGTEAFF
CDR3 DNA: TGTGCCAGCAGTTTCAGGGCAGGGGGCGTCGGCACTGAAGCTTTCTTT

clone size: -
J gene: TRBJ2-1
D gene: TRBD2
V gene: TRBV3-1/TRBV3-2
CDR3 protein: CASTASQDYAGGQQFF
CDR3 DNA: TGTGCCAGCACCGCCTCACAAGACTATGCGGGGGGCCAGCAGTTCTTC

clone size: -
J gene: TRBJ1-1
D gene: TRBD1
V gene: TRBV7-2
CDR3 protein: CASSLDRGREAFF
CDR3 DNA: TGTGCCAGCAGCTTAGACAGGGGGCGAGAAGCTTTCTTT

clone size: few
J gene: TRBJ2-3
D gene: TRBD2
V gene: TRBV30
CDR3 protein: CAWSVVLAGGSVDTQYF
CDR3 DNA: TGTGCCTGGAGTGTAGTCCTGGCGGGGGGTTCCGTAGATACGCAGTATTTT

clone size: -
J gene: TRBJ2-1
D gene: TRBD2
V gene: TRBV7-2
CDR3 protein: CASSLDSGGTYNEQFF
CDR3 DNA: TGTGCCAGCAGCTTAGATAGCGGGGGGACTTACAATGAGCAGTTCTTC

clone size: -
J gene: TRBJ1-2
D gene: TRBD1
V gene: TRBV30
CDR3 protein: CAWSPHGGTGVRSYTF
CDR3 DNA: TGTGCCTGGAGCCCCCACGGAGGGACAGGGGTGCGGAGCTACACCTTC

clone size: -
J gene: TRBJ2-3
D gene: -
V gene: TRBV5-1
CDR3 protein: CASSLGRGTRSDTQYF
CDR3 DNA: TGCGCCAGCAGCTTGGGAAGGGGGACAAGGTCAGATACGCAGTATTTT

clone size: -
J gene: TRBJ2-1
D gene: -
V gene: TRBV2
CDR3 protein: CASSELWHEQFF
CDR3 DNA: TGTGCCAGCAGTGAATTATGGCATGAGCAGTTCTTC

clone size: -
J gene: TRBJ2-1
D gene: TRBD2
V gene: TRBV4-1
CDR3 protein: CASSQDRGLAGTYNEQFF
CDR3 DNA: TGCGCCAGCAGCCAAGATCGGGGGCTAGCGGGGACCTACAATGAGCAGTTCTTC

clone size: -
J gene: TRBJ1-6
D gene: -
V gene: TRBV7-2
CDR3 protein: CASSLLTGSYNSPLHF
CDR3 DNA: TGTGCCAGCAGCTTACTTACAGGGTCCTATAATTCACCCCTCCACTTT

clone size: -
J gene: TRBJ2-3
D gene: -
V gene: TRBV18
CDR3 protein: CASSPLESTDTQYF
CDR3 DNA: TGTGCCAGCTCACCCCTAGAAAGCACAGATACGCAGTATTTT

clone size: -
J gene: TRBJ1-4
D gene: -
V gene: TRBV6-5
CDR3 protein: CASSDPTGVNEKLFF
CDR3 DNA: TGTGCCAGCAGCGATCCAACAGGTGTGAATGAAAAACTGTTTTTT

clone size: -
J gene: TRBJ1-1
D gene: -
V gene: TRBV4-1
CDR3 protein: CASSQALDRVGQGTEAFF
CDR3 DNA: TGCGCCAGCAGCCAAGCGTTGGACAGAGTCGGTCAAGGCACTGAAGCTTTCTTT

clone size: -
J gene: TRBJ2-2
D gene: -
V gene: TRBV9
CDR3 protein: CASSGQVADTGELFF
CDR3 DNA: TGTGCCAGCAGCGGACAGGTGGCCGACACCGGGGAGCTGTTTTTT

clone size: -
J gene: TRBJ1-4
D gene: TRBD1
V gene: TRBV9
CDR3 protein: CASSVEGAGEKLFF
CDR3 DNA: TGTGCCAGCAGCGTAGAGGGGGCAGGCGAAAAACTGTTTTTT

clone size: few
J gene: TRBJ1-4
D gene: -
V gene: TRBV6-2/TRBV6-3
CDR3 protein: CASSEAIVGEKLFF
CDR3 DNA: TGTGCCAGCAGCGAGGCAATAGTCGGTGAAAAACTGTTTTTT

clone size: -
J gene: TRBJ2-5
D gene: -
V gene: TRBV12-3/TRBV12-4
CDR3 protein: CASRLGLGETQYF
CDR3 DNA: TGTGCCAGCAGACTGGGGCTGGGGGAGACCCAGTACTTC

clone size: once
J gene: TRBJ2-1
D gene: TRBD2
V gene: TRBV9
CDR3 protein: CASSVTGTSGGASYNEQFF
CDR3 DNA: TGTGCCAGCAGCGTAACCGGGACTAGCGGGGGGGCATCCTACAATGAGCAGTTCTTC

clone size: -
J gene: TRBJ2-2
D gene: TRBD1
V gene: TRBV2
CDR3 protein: CASSIQGARNTGELFF
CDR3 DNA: TGTGCCAGCAGTATACAGGGGGCGCGTAACACCGGGGAGCTGTTTTTT

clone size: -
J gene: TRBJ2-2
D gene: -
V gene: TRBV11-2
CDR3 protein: CASTPSGPGELFF
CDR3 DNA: TGTGCCAGCACCCCCTCAGGCCCCGGGGAGCTGTTTTTT

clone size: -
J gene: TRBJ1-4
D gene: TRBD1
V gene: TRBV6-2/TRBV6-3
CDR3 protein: CASSRGQGVTAEKLFF
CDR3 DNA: TGTGCCAGCAGCCGCGGACAGGGGGTTACGGCGGAAAAACTGTTTTTT